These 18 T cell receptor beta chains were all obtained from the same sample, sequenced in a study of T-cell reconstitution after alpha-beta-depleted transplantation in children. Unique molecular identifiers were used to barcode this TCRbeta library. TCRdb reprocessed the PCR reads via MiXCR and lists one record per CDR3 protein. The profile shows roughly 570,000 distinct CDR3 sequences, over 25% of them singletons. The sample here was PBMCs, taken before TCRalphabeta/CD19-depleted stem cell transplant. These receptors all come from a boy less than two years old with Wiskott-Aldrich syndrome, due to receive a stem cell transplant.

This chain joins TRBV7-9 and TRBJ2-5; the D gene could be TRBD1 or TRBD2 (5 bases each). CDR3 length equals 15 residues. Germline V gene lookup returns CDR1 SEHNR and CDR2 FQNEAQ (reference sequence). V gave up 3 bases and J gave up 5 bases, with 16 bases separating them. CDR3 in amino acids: CASSLAGTPVETQYF. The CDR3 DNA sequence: TGTGCCAGCAGCTTGGCCGGGACGCCTGTGGAGACCCAGTACTTC.

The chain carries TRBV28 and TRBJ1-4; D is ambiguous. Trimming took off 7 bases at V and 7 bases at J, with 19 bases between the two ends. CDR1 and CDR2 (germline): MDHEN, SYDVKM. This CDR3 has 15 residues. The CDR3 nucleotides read TGTGCCAGCACTACTTGGATCCATATTCGTGAAAAACTGTTTTTT. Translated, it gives CASTTWIHIREKLFF.

CDR3 nucleotide sequence: TGCGCCAGCAGCTGGACTAGTACCAATGAGCAGTTCTTC. Protein: CASSWTSTNEQFF. The V gene is TRBV5-1, the J gene TRBJ2-1; 7 bases match TRBD2. CDR3 length: 13 amino acids. The germline gives CDR1 SGHRS, CDR2 YFSETQ. With V trimmed by 3 bases and J by 6 bases, 3 bases remained unmatched.

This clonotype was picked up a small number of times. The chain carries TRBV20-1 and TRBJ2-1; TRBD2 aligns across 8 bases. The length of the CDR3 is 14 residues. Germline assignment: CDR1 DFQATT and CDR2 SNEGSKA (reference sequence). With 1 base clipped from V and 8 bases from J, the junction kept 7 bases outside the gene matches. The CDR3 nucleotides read TGCAGTGCTAGAGGTGTTAGCGGGATGGATGAGCAGTTCTTC. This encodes CSARGVSGMDEQFF.

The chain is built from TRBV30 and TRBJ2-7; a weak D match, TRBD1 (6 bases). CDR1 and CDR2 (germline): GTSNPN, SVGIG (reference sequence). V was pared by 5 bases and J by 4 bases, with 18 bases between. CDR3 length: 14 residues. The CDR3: CAWGSDRLGYEQYF. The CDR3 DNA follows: TGTGCCTGGGGTAGTGACAGGTTGGGTTACGAGCAGTACTTC.

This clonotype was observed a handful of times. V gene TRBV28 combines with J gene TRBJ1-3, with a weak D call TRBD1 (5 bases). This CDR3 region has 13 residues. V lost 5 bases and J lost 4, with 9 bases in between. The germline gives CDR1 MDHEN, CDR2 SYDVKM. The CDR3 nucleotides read TGTGCCAGCAGTCAGGGATTCGGAAACACCATATATTTT. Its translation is CASSQGFGNTIYF.

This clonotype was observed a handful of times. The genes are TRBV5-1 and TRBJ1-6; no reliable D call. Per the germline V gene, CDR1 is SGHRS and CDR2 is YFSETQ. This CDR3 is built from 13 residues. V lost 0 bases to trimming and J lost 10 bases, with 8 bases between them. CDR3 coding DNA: TGCGCCAGCAGCTTGGACCGAGACTCACCCCTCCACTTT. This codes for CASSLDRDSPLHF.

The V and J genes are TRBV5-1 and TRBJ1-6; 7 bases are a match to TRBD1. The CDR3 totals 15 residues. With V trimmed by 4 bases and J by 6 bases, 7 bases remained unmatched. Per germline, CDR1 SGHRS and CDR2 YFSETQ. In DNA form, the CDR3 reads TGCGCCAGCAGCGCAAACGGACAGGCTAATTCACCCCTCCACTTT. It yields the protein CASSANGQANSPLHF.

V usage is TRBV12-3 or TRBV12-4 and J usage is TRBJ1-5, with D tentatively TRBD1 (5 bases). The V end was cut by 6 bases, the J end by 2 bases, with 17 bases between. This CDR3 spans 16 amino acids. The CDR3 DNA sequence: TGTGCCAGCAGCCTCGGCAGGGTATCGGGCAATCAGCCCCAGCATTTT. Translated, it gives CASSLGRVSGNQPQHF.

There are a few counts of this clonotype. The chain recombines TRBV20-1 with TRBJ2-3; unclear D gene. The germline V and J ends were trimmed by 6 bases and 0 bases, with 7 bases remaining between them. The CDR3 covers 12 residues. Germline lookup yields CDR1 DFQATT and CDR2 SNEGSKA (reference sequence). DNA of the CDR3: TGCAGTGCAATGACTAGCACAGATACGCAGTATTTT. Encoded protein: CSAMTSTDTQYF.

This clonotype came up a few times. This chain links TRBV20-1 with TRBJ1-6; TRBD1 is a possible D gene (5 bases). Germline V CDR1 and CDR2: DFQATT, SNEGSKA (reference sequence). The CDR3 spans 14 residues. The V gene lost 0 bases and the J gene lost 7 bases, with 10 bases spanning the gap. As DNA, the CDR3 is TGCAGTGCTAGAGAAGGGGCGGGGAATTCACCCCTCCACTTT. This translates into CSAREGAGNSPLHF.

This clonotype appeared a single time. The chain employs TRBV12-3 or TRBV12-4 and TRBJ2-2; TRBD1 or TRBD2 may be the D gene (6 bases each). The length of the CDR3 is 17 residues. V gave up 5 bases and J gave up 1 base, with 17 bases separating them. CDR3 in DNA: TGTGCCAGCAGTGGGGGGACAAGGTCGGGGAACACCGGGGAGCTGTTTTTT. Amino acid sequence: CASSGGTRSGNTGELFF.

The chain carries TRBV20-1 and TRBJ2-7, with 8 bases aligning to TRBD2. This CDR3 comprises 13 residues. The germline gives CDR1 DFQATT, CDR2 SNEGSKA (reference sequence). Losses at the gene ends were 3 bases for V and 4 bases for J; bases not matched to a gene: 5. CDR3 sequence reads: CSASETSVYEQYF. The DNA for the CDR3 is TGCAGTGCTAGTGAGACTAGCGTGTACGAGCAGTACTTC.

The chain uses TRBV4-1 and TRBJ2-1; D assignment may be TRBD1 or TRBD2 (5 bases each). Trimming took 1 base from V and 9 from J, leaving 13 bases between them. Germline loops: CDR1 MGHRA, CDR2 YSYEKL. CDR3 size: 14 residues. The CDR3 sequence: CASSQGALRGEQFF. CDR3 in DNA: TGCGCCAGCAGCCAAGGGGCCCTGAGGGGTGAGCAGTTCTTC.

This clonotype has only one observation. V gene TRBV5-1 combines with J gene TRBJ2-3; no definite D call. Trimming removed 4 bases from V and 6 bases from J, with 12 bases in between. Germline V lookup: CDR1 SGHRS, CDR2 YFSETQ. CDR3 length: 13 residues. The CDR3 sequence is CASSPQTRDTQYF. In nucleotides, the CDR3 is TGCGCCAGCAGCCCACAAACTCGGGATACGCAGTATTTT.

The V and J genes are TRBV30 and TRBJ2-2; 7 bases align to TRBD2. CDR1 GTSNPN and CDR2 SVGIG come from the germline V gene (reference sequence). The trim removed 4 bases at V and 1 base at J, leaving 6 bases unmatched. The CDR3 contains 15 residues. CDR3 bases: TGTGCCTGGATCGGTAGCGGGCGGAACACCGGGGAGCTGTTTTTT. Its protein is CAWIGSGRNTGELFF.

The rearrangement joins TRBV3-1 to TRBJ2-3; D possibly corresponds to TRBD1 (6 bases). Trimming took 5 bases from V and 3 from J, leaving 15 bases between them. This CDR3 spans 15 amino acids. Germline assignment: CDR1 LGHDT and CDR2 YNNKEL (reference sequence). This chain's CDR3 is CASSYRDISTDTQYF. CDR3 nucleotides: TGTGCCAGCAGCTACCGGGACATCTCGACAGATACGCAGTATTTT.

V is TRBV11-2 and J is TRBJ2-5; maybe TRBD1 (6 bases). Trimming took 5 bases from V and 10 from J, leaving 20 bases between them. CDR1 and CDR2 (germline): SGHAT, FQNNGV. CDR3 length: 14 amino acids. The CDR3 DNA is TGTGCCAGCAGCCTGGGGGTGTTAAAGGGGGACCAGTACTTC. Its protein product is CASSLGVLKGDQYF.